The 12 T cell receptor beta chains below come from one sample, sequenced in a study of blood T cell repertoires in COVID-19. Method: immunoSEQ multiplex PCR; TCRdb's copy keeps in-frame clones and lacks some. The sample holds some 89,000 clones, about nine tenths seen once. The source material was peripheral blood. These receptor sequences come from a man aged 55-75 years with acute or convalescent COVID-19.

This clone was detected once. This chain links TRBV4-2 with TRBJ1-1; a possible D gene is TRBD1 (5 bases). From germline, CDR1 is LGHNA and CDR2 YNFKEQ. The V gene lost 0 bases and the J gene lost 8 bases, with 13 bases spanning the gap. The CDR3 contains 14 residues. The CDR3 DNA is TGTGCCAGCAGCCAAGATTTGATGGGGCGAGAAGCTTTCTTT. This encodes CASSQDLMGREAFF.

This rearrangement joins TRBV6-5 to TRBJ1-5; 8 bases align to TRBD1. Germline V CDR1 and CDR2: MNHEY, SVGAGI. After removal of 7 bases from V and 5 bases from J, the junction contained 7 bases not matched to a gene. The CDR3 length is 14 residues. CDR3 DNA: TGTGCCAGCATGGGGAACAGGGGGGATCAGCCCCAGCATTTT. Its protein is CASMGNRGDQPQHF.

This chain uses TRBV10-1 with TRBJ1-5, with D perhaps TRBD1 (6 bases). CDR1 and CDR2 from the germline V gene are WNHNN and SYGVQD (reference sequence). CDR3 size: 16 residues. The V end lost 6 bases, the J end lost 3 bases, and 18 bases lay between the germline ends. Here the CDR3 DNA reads TGCGCCAGCAGCCCCCCCGGGGGGCGGTTCAATCAGCCCCAGCATTTT. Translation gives CASSPPGGRFNQPQHF.

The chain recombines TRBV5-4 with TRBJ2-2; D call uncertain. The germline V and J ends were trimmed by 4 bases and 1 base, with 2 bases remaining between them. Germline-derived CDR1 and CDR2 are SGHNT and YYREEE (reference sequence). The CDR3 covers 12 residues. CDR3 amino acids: CASSRNTGELFF. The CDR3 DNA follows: TGTGCCAGCAGCCGGAACACCGGGGAGCTGTTTTTT.

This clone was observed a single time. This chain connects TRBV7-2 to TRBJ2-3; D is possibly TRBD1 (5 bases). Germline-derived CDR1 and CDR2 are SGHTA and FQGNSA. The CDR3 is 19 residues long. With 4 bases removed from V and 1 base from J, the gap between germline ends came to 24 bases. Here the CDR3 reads CASSYYPQGKVYRTDTQYF. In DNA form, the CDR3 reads TGTGCCAGCAGCTATTACCCCCAGGGTAAGGTATATCGCACAGATACGCAGTATTTT.

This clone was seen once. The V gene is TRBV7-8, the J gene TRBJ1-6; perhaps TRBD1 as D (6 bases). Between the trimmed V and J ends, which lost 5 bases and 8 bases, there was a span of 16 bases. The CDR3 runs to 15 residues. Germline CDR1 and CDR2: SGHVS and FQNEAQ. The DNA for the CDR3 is TGTGCCAGCAGCGAACAGGGCGGGGGGGATTCACCCCTCCACTTT. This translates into CASSEQGGGDSPLHF.

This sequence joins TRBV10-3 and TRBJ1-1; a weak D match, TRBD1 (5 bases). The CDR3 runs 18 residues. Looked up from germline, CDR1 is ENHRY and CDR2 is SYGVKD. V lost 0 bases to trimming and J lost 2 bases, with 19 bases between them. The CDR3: CAISESWGRGRGNTEAFF. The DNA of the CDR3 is TGTGCCATCAGTGAGTCGTGGGGTCGAGGGAGGGGAAACACTGAAGCTTTCTTT.

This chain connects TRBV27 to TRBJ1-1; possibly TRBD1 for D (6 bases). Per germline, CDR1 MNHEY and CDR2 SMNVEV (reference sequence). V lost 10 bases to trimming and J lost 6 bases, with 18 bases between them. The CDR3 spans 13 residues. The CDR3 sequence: CATQGSGVPEAFF. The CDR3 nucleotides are TGTGCCACACAGGGAAGTGGGGTCCCTGAAGCTTTCTTT.

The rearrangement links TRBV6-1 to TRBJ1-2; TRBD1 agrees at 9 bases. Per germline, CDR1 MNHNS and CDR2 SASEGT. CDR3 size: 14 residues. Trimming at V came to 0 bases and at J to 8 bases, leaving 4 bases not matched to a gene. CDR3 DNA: TGTGCCAGCAGTGAAGCCCGGGACAGGGCGGGCTACACCTTC. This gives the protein CASSEARDRAGYTF.

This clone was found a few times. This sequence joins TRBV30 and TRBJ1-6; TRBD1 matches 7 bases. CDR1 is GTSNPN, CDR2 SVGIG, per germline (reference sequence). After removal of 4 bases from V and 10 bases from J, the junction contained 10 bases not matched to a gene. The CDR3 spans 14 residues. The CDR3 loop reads CAWNPFNRGSPLHF. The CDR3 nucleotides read TGTGCCTGGAATCCATTCAACAGGGGATCACCCCTCCACTTT.

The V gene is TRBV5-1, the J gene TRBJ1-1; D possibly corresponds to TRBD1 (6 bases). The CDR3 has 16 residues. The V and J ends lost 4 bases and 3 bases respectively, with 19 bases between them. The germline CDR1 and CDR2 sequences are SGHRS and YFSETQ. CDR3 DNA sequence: TGCGCCAGCAGCCCAATACAGGGTTCCATTGACACTGAAGCTTTCTTT. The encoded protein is CASSPIQGSIDTEAFF.

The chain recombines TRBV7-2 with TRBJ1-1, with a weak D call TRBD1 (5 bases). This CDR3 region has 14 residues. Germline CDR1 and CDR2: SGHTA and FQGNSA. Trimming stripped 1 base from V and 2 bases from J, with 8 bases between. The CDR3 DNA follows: TGTGCCAGCAGCTTAGGGGGCAGTAACACTGAAGCTTTCTTT. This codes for CASSLGGSNTEAFF.